This T cell receptor beta chain came from a study of T cell clones after liver transplantation. Study-wide background: Until 12-24 months post-transplant, subjects got standard immunosuppression and no induction.

V was clipped by 2 bases and J by 5 bases, with 6 bases between them. The CDR3 length is 12 residues. Per the germline V gene, CDR1 is MDHEN and CDR2 is SYDVKM. This clone was detected only once. The protocol was immunoSEQ multiplex PCR, while the TCRdb copy is restricted to in-frame clones and leaves out a portion. The sample lists about 80,000 clones; over 80% were seen once. The V and J genes are TRBV28 and TRBJ1-1; D is unclear. This clonotype originated in a human patient who received a liver transplant. A share of the T cells may be of graft donor origin. This specimen consisted of CD4+ T cells from blood, obtained 46 months after liver transplant. As DNA, the CDR3 is TGTGCCAGCAGTTTAATCCAAACTGAAGCTTTCTTT. Amino acid sequence: CASSLIQTEAFF.